This T cell receptor (beta chain) was captured by sequencing in a study of graft-versus-host responses after intestinal transplantation. Overall study: The whole recipient group had anti-thymocyte globulin induction followed by tacrolimus and steroids for around 3 years.

Germline loops: CDR1 SEHNR, CDR2 FQNEAQ (reference sequence). There are 14 residues in the CDR3. J was trimmed by 7 bases and V by 3 bases; bases with no gene match: 3. The study, taken as a whole, reports: Detection of GvH clones occurred in recipient marrow, and some had their first appearance in ileum or blood.

With respect to this clone: The antigen is undetermined.

Clones were read by immunoSEQ multiplex PCR, and TCRdb kept only the in-frame ones, dropping some. The data hold about 100,000 clones, with over 80% observed a single time. The sample was unstimulated CD8+ T cells sorted from spleen or lymph node cells, taken before intestinal transplant. This receptor was obtained from a human donor who received an intestinal transplant. The gene calls are TRBV7-9 and TRBJ1-6, with 7 bases lining up with TRBD1. The CDR3 is CASSFRQGNSPLHF. The DNA of the CDR3 is TGTGCCAGCAGCTTTAGACAGGGCAATTCACCCCTCCACTTT.